The rows below give T cell receptor beta chains drawn from one sample of a study of T cell responses to AZD1222 COVID-19 vaccine. This table comes from immunoSEQ multiplex PCR, and its TCRdb copy is limited to in-frame clones, with some not included. The sample contains roughly 200,000 clones, around 94% of which appear only once. Sequences were derived from peripheral blood, sampled 28 days after the second dose of the MenACWY control vaccine. These receptors were collected from an adult who received the MenACWY meningococcal vaccine as a control. The CDR3 runs from the conserved cysteine through the conserved F or W. The D gene is left open where the match is weak. The size field is filled for only some rows; it gives once, few, many or a size class.

J	D	V	size	DNA	CDR3
TRBJ2-1	TRBD2	TRBV6-2/TRBV6-3	NA	TGTGCCAGCAGTTACTTAGCGGGAAAAAATGAGCAGTTCTTC	CASSYLAGKNEQFF
TRBJ1-1	NA	TRBV11-2	NA	TGTGCCAGCAGCTTAGTGATGAACACTGAAGCTTTCTTT	CASSLVMNTEAFF
TRBJ1-2	TRBD1	TRBV30	NA	TGTGCCTGGAGTGCCCATGGACAGGGCGGCGGCTACACCTTC	CAWSAHGQGGGYTF
TRBJ1-6	NA	TRBV27	few	TGTGCCAGCAGTCCCACCTGGCGGGGAGAATCACCCCTCCACTTT	CASSPTWRGESPLHF
TRBJ1-2	NA	TRBV6-5	NA	TGTGCCAGCAGGTCCAGCCGGGAGAATGGCTACACCTTC	CASRSSRENGYTF
TRBJ1-2	TRBD1	TRBV6-5	NA	TGTGCCAGCAGGTCCACTGGGGACAGATTCTATGGCTACACCTTC	CASRSTGDRFYGYTF
TRBJ2-2	NA	TRBV18	NA	TGTGCCAGCTCACCCCGGGCGGCTTTCACCGGGGAGCTGTTTTTT	CASSPRAAFTGELFF
TRBJ1-1	NA	TRBV28	NA	TGTGCCAGCAGTTTTACGGGACACCAGAACACTGAAGCTTTCTTT	CASSFTGHQNTEAFF
TRBJ2-1	NA	TRBV5-8	NA	TGTGCCAGCAGCTTGCGGAGCGGGTCGGTCTCCTACAATGAGCAGTTCTTC	CASSLRSGSVSYNEQFF
TRBJ2-5	NA	TRBV5-1	NA	TGCGCCAGCAGCTTTCAGAAGGGTTACCAAGAGACCCAGTACTTC	CASSFQKGYQETQYF
TRBJ2-1	TRBD2	TRBV7-3	NA	TGTGCCAGCAGCTGGGAGGGCAGGCTATACAATGAGCAGTTCTTC	CASSWEGRLYNEQFF
TRBJ2-3	NA	TRBV5-1	once	TGCGCCAGCAGCACTCGGACATTCACAGATACGCAGTATTTT	CASSTRTFTDTQYF
TRBJ1-6	NA	TRBV12-5	once	TGTGCTAGTGCCACCACATATAATTCACCCCTCCACTTT	CASATTYNSPLHF
TRBJ1-2	TRBD1	TRBV6-5	NA	TGTGCCAGCAGTTACTCGGGACAGTACTATGGCTACACCTTC	CASSYSGQYYGYTF
TRBJ2-1	NA	TRBV28	NA	TGTGCCAGCAGCCTTGGGTGGCTCCGTGAGCAGTTCTTC	CASSLGWLREQFF
TRBJ2-1	NA	TRBV29-1	few	TGCAGCGTTGACACCGGAGCCAATGAGCAGTTCTTC	CSVDTGANEQFF
TRBJ1-4	NA	TRBV28	NA	TGTGCCAGCACTCGTCCACCCAATGAAAAACTGTTTTTT	CASTRPPNEKLFF
TRBJ1-3	NA	TRBV30	NA	TGTGCCTGGAGTGTAGGGGGGGCTGGTGGAAACACCATATATTTT	CAWSVGGAGGNTIYF
TRBJ2-1	NA	TRBV6-5	NA	TGTGCCAGCAGTTACATCCGGTTTGGCCAACCACCGGGGCAGTTCTTC	CASSYIRFGQPPGQFF
TRBJ1-5	TRBD1	TRBV29-1	NA	TGCAGCGCCCTACCGACAGGGCCGATTCTCAGCAATCAGCCCCAGCATTTT	CSALPTGPILSNQPQHF
TRBJ1-5	NA	TRBV27	NA	TGTGCCAGCAGTTCAGGGCAGGGAGGTGCCAATCAGCCCCAGCATTTT	CASSSGQGGANQPQHF
TRBJ2-3	NA	TRBV12-5	NA	TGTGCTAGTAGTTTGTCACCTGGCACAGATACGCAGTATTTT	CASSLSPGTDTQYF
TRBJ2-7	TRBD1	TRBV6-5	NA	TGTGCCAGCAGTAGCACAGGGGCCAGGGGATACGAGCAGTACTTC	CASSSTGARGYEQYF
TRBJ1-2	TRBD1	TRBV19	NA	TGTGCCAGTGTGACAGGGAACTATGGCTACACCTTC	CASVTGNYGYTF
TRBJ1-5	TRBD1	TRBV6-2/TRBV6-3	NA	TGTGCCAGCAGTGCGACAGGGTTCACTCAGCCCCAGCATTTT	CASSATGFTQPQHF
TRBJ1-1	NA	TRBV7-9	NA	TGTGCCAGCAGCCCGACTTTACAACCCACTGAAGCTTTCTTT	CASSPTLQPTEAFF
TRBJ2-1	TRBD1	TRBV11-3	NA	TGTGCCACACAACCGGGACAGAGTCGCTCCTACAATGAGCAGTTCTTC	CATQPGQSRSYNEQFF
TRBJ2-4	TRBD1	TRBV6-6	NA	TGTGCCAGCAGATCCGGGACAGGGGGAACCAAAAACATTCAGTACTTC	CASRSGTGGTKNIQYF
TRBJ1-1	NA	TRBV6-5	NA	TGTGCCAGCAGTTATCGGGTCGGGTACACTGAAGCTTTCTTT	CASSYRVGYTEAFF
TRBJ2-7	TRBD2	TRBV9	NA	TGTGCCAGCAGCGTAGCGGCGGGGGGCGGCGAGCAGTACTTC	CASSVAAGGGEQYF
TRBJ2-1	NA	TRBV11-2	NA	TGTGCCAGCCTCCAGGGGGGCTACAATGAGCAGTTCTTC	CASLQGGYNEQFF
TRBJ1-1	NA	TRBV24-1	NA	TGTGCCACCAGTAGGGCAGCGAACACTGAAGCTTTCTTT	CATSRAANTEAFF
TRBJ1-2	NA	TRBV5-5	NA	TGTGCCAGCAGCTCTGCTGGAACAGGGCTCTCTTATGGCTACACCTTC	CASSSAGTGLSYGYTF
TRBJ2-3	NA	TRBV27	NA	TGTGCCAGCAGTCGGTCCCCTCCCAGCCTCTCTAGCACAGATACGCAGTATTTT	CASSRSPPSLSSTDTQYF
TRBJ1-1	TRBD1	TRBV27	NA	TGTGCCAGCAGTACTCTAGGGACAGTGAACACTGAAGCTTTCTTT	CASSTLGTVNTEAFF
TRBJ1-1	NA	TRBV3-1/TRBV3-2	NA	TGTGCCAGCAGCCCTGGGACCCGAATAACCACTGAAGCTTTCTTT	CASSPGTRITTEAFF
TRBJ1-5	TRBD1	TRBV19	NA	TGTGCCAGTAGTGGGGACAGGGGTCAGCCCCAGCATTTT	CASSGDRGQPQHF
TRBJ1-2	NA	TRBV5-1	NA	TGCGCCAGCAGCTGGGGGGCGGTTTCAGGGCATCGGATCGCCTACACCTTC	CASSWGAVSGHRIAYTF
TRBJ1-4	NA	TRBV4-3	NA	TGCGCCAGCAGCCAAGCGCTACGGGGTGAAAAACTGTTTTTT	CASSQALRGEKLFF
TRBJ1-1	NA	TRBV4-3	NA	TGCGCCAGCAGCCAAGTACCGGGATGGAACACTGAAGCTTTCTTT	CASSQVPGWNTEAFF
TRBJ1-5	NA	TRBV7-3	once	TGTGCCAGCAGCTCCCCTGGCGATTATGACAATCAGCCCCAGCATTTT	CASSSPGDYDNQPQHF
TRBJ2-3	NA	TRBV28	NA	TGTGCCAGCAGTTTATCGGGTTTCCGGCCAGATACGCAGTATTTT	CASSLSGFRPDTQYF
TRBJ1-1	TRBD1	TRBV29-1	NA	TGCAGCGTAGAGGGTGGAGGGGACAGGGTGAACACTGAAGCTTTCTTT	CSVEGGGDRVNTEAFF
TRBJ2-7	NA	TRBV19	NA	TGTGCCAGTAGTTGGGGCCTTTCCTACGAGCAGTACTTC	CASSWGLSYEQYF
TRBJ1-2	NA	TRBV12-3/TRBV12-4	once	TGTGCCAGCAGTTTAGAGCAGCGCGATGGCTACACCTTC	CASSLEQRDGYTF
TRBJ2-2	NA	TRBV11-3	NA	TGTGCCAGCAGCTTAGGCTCGCGGGCGAACACCGGGGAGCTGTTTTTT	CASSLGSRANTGELFF
TRBJ2-5	NA	TRBV28	NA	TGTGCCAGCAGTTTAGTGGGGGCCGGAGAGACCCAGTACTTC	CASSLVGAGETQYF
TRBJ1-5	TRBD1	TRBV7-2	NA	TGTGCCAGCAGCTTGACAGGGGGAGCAACCTATAGCAATCAGCCCCAGCATTTT	CASSLTGGATYSNQPQHF
TRBJ1-1	TRBD1	TRBV16	few	TGTGCCAGCAGCCCAGGACAGGGGTCTGATGAAGCTTTCTTT	CASSPGQGSDEAFF
TRBJ1-2	TRBD1	TRBV2	NA	TGTGCCAGCAGTGAACTGGACAGGGGTTACGACTATGGCTACACCTTC	CASSELDRGYDYGYTF